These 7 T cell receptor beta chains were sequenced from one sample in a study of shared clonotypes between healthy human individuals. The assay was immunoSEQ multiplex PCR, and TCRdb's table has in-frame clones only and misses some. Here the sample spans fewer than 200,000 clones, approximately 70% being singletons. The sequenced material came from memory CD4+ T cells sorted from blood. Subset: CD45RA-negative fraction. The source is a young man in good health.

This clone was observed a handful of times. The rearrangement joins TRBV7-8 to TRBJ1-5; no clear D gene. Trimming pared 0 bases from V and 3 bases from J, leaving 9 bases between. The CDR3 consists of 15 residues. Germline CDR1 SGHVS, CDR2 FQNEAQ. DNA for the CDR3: TGTGCCAGCAGCTTAGCGGAAAGGGACAATCAGCCCCAGCATTTT. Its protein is CASSLAERDNQPQHF. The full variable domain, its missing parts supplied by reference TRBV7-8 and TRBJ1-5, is GAGVSQSPRYKVAKRGQDVALRCDPISGHVSLFWYQQALGQGPEFLTYFQNEAQLDKSGLPSDRFFAERPEGSVSTLKIQRTQQEDSAVYLCASSLAERDNQPQHFGDGTRLSIL.

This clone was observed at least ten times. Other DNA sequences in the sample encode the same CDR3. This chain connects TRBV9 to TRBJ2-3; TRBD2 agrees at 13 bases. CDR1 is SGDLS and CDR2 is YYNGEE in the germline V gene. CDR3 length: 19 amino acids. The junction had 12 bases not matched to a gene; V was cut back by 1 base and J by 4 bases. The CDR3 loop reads CASSVSPAGLAGVADTQYF. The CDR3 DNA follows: TGTGCCAGCAGCGTAAGCCCCGCCGGACTAGCGGGAGTGGCAGATACGCAGTATTTT. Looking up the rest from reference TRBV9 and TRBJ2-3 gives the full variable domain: DSGVTQTPKHLITATGQRVTLRCSPRSGDLSVYWYQQSLDQGLQFLIQYYNGEERAKGNILERFSAQQFPDLHSELNLSSLELGDSALYFCASSVSPAGLAGVADTQYFGPGTRLTVL.

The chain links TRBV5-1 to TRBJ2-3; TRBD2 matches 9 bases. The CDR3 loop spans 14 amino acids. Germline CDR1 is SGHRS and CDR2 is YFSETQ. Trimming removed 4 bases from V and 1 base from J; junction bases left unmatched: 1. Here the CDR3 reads CASSRTSGTDTQYF. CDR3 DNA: TGCGCCAGCAGCCGGACTAGCGGCACAGATACGCAGTATTTT.

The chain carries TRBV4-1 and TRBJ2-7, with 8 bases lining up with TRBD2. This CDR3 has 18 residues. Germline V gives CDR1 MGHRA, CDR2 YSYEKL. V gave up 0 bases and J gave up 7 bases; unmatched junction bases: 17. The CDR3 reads CASSQDHAGGRQDQEQYF. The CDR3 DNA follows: TGCGCCAGCAGCCAAGATCATGCGGGAGGAAGACAGGATCAGGAGCAGTACTTC.

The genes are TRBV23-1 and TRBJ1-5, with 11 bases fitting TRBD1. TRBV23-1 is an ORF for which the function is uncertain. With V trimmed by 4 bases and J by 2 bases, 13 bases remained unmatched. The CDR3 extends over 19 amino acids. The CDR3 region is CASSPQGQGAKGGNQPQHF. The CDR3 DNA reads TGCGCCAGCAGTCCCCAAGGACAGGGGGCAAAGGGTGGCAATCAGCCCCAGCATTTT.

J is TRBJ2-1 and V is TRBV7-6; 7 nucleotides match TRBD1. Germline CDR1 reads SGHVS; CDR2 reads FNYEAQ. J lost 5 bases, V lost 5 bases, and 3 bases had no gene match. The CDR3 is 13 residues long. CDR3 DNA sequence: TGTGCCAGCAGCCAGGGGGTTGACAATGAGCAGTTCTTC. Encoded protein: CASSQGVDNEQFF.

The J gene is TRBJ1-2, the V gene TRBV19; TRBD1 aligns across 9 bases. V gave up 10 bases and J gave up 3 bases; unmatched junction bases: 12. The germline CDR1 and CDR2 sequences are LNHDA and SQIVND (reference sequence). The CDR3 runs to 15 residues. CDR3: CATTGQGLSYYGYTF. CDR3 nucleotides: TGTGCCACTACGGGACAGGGTCTGAGCTACTATGGCTACACCTTC.